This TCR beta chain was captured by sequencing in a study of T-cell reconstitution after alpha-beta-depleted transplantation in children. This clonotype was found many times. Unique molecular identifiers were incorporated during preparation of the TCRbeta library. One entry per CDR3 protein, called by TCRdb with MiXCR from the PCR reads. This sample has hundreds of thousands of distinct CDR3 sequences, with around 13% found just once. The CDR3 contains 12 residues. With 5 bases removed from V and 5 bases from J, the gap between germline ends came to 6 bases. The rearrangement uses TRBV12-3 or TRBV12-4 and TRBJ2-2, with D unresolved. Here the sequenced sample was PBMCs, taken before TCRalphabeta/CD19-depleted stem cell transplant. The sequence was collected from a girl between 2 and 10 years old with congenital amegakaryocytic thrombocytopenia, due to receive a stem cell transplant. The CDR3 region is CASSQPTGELFF. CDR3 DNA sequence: TGTGCCAGCAGTCAACCAACCGGGGAGCTGTTTTTT.